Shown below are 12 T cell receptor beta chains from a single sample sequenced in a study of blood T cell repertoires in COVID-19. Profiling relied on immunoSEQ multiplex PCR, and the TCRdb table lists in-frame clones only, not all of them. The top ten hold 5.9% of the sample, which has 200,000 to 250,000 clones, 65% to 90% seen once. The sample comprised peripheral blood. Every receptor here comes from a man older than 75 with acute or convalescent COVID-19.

The CDR3 DNA reads as TGTGCCAGCAGCTTGTTGAAGGGGGCGACTGAAGCTTTCTTT. Translating gives CASSLLKGATEAFF. This sequence joins TRBV5-4 and TRBJ1-1, with 7 nucleotides matching TRBD1. V was pared by 1 base and J by 5 bases, with 5 bases of the junction left unmatched. CDR3 size: 14 residues. Germline V gene lookup returns CDR1 SGHNT and CDR2 YYREEE (reference sequence).

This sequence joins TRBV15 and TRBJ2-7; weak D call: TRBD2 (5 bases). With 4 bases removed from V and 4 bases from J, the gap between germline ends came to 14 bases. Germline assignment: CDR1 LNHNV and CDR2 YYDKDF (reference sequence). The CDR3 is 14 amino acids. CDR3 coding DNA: TGTGCCACCAGCACAGACCGGGGAGTATACGAGCAGTACGTC. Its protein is CATSTDRGVYEQYV.

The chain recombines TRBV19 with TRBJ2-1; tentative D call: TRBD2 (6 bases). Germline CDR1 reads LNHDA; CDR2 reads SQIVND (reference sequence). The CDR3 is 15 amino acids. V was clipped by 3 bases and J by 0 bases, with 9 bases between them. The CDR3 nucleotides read TGTGCCAGTAGTATCGCTAGCGCCTCCTACAATGAGCAGTTCTTC. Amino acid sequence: CASSIASASYNEQFF.

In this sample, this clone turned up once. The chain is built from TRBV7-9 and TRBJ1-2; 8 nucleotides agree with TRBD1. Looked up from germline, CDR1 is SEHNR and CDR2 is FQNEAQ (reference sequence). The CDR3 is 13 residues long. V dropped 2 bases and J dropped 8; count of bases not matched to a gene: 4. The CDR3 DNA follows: TGTGCCAGCAGCTTACAGGGGGCGAGGGGCTACACCTTC. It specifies CASSLQGARGYTF.

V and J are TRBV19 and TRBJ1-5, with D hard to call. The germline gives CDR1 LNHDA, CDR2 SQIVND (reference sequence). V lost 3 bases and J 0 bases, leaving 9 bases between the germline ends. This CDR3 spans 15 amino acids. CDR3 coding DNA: TGTGCCAGTAGTATTGGTACTGTTAGCAATCAGCCCCAGCATTTT. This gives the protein CASSIGTVSNQPQHF.

The CDR3 loop is CATSDPSDRGYGYTF. The CDR3 DNA follows: TGTGCCACCAGTGATCCCTCCGATAGGGGCTATGGCTACACCTTC. V is TRBV24-1 and J is TRBJ1-2; tentatively, D is TRBD1 (5 bases). Trimming took off 3 bases at V and 4 bases at J, with 14 bases between the two ends. The CDR3 runs 15 residues. Germline lookup yields CDR1 KGHDR and CDR2 SFDVKD.

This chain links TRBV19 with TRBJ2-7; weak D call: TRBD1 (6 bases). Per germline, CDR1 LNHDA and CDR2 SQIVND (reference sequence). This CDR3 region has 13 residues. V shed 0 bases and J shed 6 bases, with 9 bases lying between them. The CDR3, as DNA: TGTGCCAGTAGTATAGATCCAGGGGCCGAGCAGTACTTC. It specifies CASSIDPGAEQYF.

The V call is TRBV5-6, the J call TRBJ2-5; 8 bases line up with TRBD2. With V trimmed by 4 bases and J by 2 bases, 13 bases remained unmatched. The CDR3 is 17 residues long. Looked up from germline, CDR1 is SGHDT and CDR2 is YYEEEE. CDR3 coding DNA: TGTGCCAGCAGCCCTCTCGGAACGGGAGGGAAACAAGAGACCCAGTACTTC. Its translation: CASSPLGTGGKQETQYF.

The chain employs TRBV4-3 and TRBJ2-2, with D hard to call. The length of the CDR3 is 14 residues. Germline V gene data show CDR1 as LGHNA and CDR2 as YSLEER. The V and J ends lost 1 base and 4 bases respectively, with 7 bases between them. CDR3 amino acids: CASSQAPTTGELFF. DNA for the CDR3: TGCGCCAGCAGCCAAGCGCCTACCACCGGGGAGCTGTTTTTT.

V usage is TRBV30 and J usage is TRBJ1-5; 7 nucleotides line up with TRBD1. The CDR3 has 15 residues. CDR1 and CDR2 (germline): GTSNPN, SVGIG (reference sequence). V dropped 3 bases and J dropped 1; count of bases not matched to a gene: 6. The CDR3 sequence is CAWSELQGSNQPQHF. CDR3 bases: TGTGCCTGGAGCGAATTACAGGGGAGCAATCAGCCCCAGCATTTT.

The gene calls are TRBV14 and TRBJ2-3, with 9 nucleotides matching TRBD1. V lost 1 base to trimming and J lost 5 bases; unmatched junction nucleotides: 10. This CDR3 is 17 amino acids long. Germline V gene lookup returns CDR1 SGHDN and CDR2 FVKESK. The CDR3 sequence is CASSQAFGTGSVDTQYF. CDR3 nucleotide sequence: TGTGCCAGCAGCCAAGCTTTCGGGACAGGGAGTGTAGATACGCAGTATTTT.

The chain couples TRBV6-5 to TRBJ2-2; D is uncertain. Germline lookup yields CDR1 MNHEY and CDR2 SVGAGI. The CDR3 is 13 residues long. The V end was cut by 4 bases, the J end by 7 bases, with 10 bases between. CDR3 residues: CASSSDLNGELFF. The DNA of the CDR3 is TGTGCCAGCAGTTCCGACTTGAACGGGGAGCTGTTTTTT.